Shown below are 8 T cell receptor beta chains from a single sample sequenced in a study of blood T cell repertoires in COVID-19. Here immunoSEQ multiplex PCR was the method, and the copy in TCRdb shows in-frame clones only, minus some. The sample lists 380,000 or so clones; approximately 88% were seen once. The sequenced material came from PBMCs or T cells enriched from blood (not recorded which). Receptors were obtained from a woman under 40 with acute COVID-19.

The rearrangement links TRBV27 to TRBJ2-3; 7 bases are shared with TRBD1. Per the germline V gene, CDR1 is MNHEY and CDR2 is SMNVEV (reference sequence). The J segment lost 3 bases and the V segment lost 8 bases, leaving 8 bases of the junction unmatched. This CDR3 region has 14 residues. In nucleotides, the CDR3 is TGTGCCAGCTCCAGCAGGGGGTGGACAGATACGCAGTATTTT. Its translation is CASSSRGWTDTQYF.

The rearrangement joins TRBV18 to TRBJ2-7, with no clear D. Germline V gene data show CDR1 as KGHSH and CDR2 as LQKENI. Trimming removed 4 bases from V and 5 bases from J, with 15 bases in between. The CDR3 has 14 residues. CDR3 amino acids: CASSLLSGLDEQYF. The DNA of the CDR3 is TGTGCCAGCTCACTATTGTCGGGTTTGGACGAGCAGTACTTC. The full variable domain, its missing parts supplied by reference TRBV18 and TRBJ2-7, is NAGVMQNPRHLVRRRGQEARLRCSPMKGHSHVYWYRQLPEEGLKFMVYLQKENIIDESGMPKERFSAEFPKEGPSILRIQQVVRGDSAAYFCASSLLSGLDEQYFGPGTRLTVT.

The chain has TRBV7-9 and TRBJ2-5; TRBD1 agrees at 7 bases. The trim removed 0 bases at V and 10 bases at J, leaving 14 bases unmatched. From germline, CDR1 is SEHNR and CDR2 FQNEAQ (reference sequence). The CDR3 has 16 residues. The CDR3 coding sequence is TGTGCCAGCAGCTTAGCGAGACAGGGAATCGGAGTGGTCCAGTACTTC. Amino acids: CASSLARQGIGVVQYF.

The rearrangement uses TRBV18 and TRBJ2-2, with unresolved D. This CDR3 is built from 15 residues. The germline CDR1 and CDR2 sequences are KGHSH and LQKENI. Trimming removed 2 bases from V and 3 bases from J, with 10 bases in between. In DNA, the CDR3 is TGTGCCAGCTCACCAGCCAGTATACACACCGGGGAGCTGTTTTTT. Translated: CASSPASIHTGELFF.

CDR3 loop: CASSVGREENEQYF. The CDR3 DNA follows: TGTGCCAGCAGCGTGGGCAGGGAGGAGAACGAGCAGTACTTC. The chain is built from TRBV7-9 and TRBJ2-7, with a tentative D call TRBD2 (6 bases). This CDR3 contains 14 residues. The ends were cut back, 5 bases at V and 5 bases at J, with 16 bases in the middle. CDR1 is SEHNR and CDR2 is FQNEAQ in the germline V gene (reference sequence).

This chain joins TRBV3-1 (or the pseudogene TRBV3-2) and TRBJ1-3; D is unresolved. The CDR3 is 14 residues long. The V and J ends lost 1 base and 0 bases respectively, with 4 bases between them. In germline, CDR1 is LGHDT, CDR2 YNNKEL (reference sequence). CDR3 residues: CASSQGSSGNTIYF. CDR3 coding DNA: TGTGCCAGCAGCCAAGGGAGCTCTGGAAACACCATATATTTT.

V gene TRBV24-1 combines with J gene TRBJ2-7; D is perhaps TRBD1 (6 bases). CDR3 length: 12 amino acids. Per germline, CDR1 KGHDR and CDR2 SFDVKD. Trimming stripped 12 bases from V and 5 bases from J, with 16 bases between. This CDR3 is CASQGNSHEQYF. CDR3 bases: TGTGCCTCACAGGGTAATTCCCACGAGCAGTACTTC.

The chain recombines TRBV3-1 (or the pseudogene TRBV3-2) with TRBJ2-1, with D hard to call. Trimming took off 3 bases at V and 3 bases at J, with 12 bases between the two ends. From germline, CDR1 is LGHDT and CDR2 YNNKEL (reference sequence). The CDR3 is made up of 15 amino acids. The CDR3 loop is CASSQVFSDYNEQFF. CDR3 nucleotides: TGTGCCAGCAGCCAGGTTTTCAGCGACTACAATGAGCAGTTCTTC.